These 23 T cell receptor beta chains came from one sample sequenced in a study of regulatory T cells in long-lasting Graves disease. According to the study, TCR beta libraries were built with iRepertoire HTBI primers and CDR3-region Arm-PCR. Using its own MiXCR run on the multiplex PCR reads, TCRdb lists one record per CDR3 protein. This table has fewer than 350,000 distinct CDR3 sequences, 15% to 20% appearing once. Time point noted: newly diagnosed GD, antithyroid drugs for less than 3 months. RNA isolated from PBMCs was used to make the TCR library. The sequences come from peripheral blood mononuclear cells (PBMCs), collected at new diagnosis, from a patient treated with antithyroid drugs. The receptor source for this set is a female donor with Graves disease.

This chain joins TRBV5-1 and TRBJ2-7; 7 nucleotides match TRBD2. Germline assignment: CDR1 SGHRS and CDR2 YFSETQ. This CDR3 is 13 amino acids long. V dropped 1 base and J dropped 7; count of bases not matched to a gene: 5. The CDR3 DNA reads TGCGCCAGCAGCTTGATGACAGCGGGAGAGCAGTACTTC. Protein sequence: CASSLMTAGEQYF.

This clonotype showed up many times. The CDR3 DNA sequence: TGTGCCACCAGTGGGGCAACCCGGGACAGGGTATTCAATGAGCAGTTCTTC. It is translated as CATSGATRDRVFNEQFF. The chain couples TRBV24-1 to TRBJ2-1; 9 nucleotides align to TRBD1. Germline CDR1 reads KGHDR; CDR2 reads SFDVKD. The ends lost 5 bases at V and 6 bases at J; junction bases unmatched: 13. This CDR3 comprises 17 residues.

The V and J genes are TRBV6-2 or TRBV6-3 and TRBJ1-2; 7 nucleotides agree with TRBD1. The CDR3 is 12 residues long. Germline CDR1 reads MNHEY; CDR2 reads SVGEGT. V gave up 6 bases and J gave up 8 bases; unmatched junction bases: 6. In DNA, the CDR3 is TGTGCCAGCAGGCAGGGGGTGGAGGGCTACACCTTC. Its translation is CASRQGVEGYTF.

This rearrangement joins TRBV7-3 to TRBJ1-6; TRBD1 is a possible D gene (6 bases). Germline CDR1 reads SGHTA; CDR2 reads FQGTGA. V shed 5 bases and J shed 7 bases, with 9 bases lying between them. The CDR3 totals 13 residues. In DNA form, the CDR3 reads TGTGCCAGCAGCCCAGGGGTCAATTCACCCCTCCACTTT. This codes for CASSPGVNSPLHF.

This chain links TRBV7-6 with TRBJ2-2; D not certain. Germline V gene sequence: CDR1 SGHVS, CDR2 FNYEAQ. The CDR3 is 16 amino acids. The V and J ends lost 3 bases and 1 base respectively, with 12 bases between them. The CDR3 here is CASSLLPTQNTGELFF. The CDR3 DNA sequence: TGTGCCAGCAGCTTGCTCCCTACTCAGAACACCGGGGAGCTGTTTTTT.

This clonotype was recorded many times. The chain is built from TRBV20-1 and TRBJ2-6; no clear D gene. The V end was cut by 0 bases, the J end by 3 bases, with 9 bases between. From germline, CDR1 is DFQATT and CDR2 SNEGSKA (reference sequence). CDR3 length: 15 residues. CDR3 in amino acids: CSARDSEVGANVLTF. The CDR3 DNA reads TGCAGTGCTAGAGATTCAGAGGTTGGGGCCAACGTCCTGACTTTC.

This clonotype came up many times. This chain uses TRBV25-1 with TRBJ1-2; TRBD1 matches 8 bases. The CDR3 loop spans 15 amino acids. Germline CDR1 reads MGHDK; CDR2 reads SYGVNS. V dropped 3 bases and J dropped 6; count of bases not matched to a gene: 9. The CDR3: CASSDLWGTGDGYTF. In DNA, the CDR3 is TGTGCCAGCAGTGACCTGTGGGGGACAGGAGATGGCTACACCTTC.

This clonotype was seen many times. The J gene is TRBJ1-5, the V gene TRBV20-1; D is perhaps TRBD1 (5 bases). CDR3 length equals 13 residues. Germline V CDR1 and CDR2: DFQATT, SNEGSKA (reference sequence). V gave up 3 bases and J gave up 6 bases, with 12 bases separating them. CDR3 protein: CSARLGGGQPQHF. The CDR3 coding sequence is TGCAGTGCTAGGCTGGGGGGGGGTCAGCCCCAGCATTTT.

A few counts support this clonotype. The chain joins TRBV5-1 to TRBJ2-1, with 7 nucleotides matching TRBD2. With 4 bases clipped from V and 6 bases from J, the junction kept 10 bases outside the gene matches. The CDR3 loop spans 15 amino acids. Germline CDR1 SGHRS, CDR2 YFSETQ. The CDR3 region is CASSTSGIFANEQFF. The CDR3 DNA is TGCGCCAGCAGCACCAGCGGGATATTTGCCAATGAGCAGTTCTTC.

V is TRBV20-1 and J is TRBJ2-1, with D maybe TRBD2 (6 bases). This CDR3 contains 15 residues. Per germline, CDR1 DFQATT and CDR2 SNEGSKA (reference sequence). The V end was cut by 0 bases, the J end by 7 bases, with 16 bases between. The CDR3 reads CSARDLKVAGNEQFF. The DNA of the CDR3 is TGCAGTGCTAGAGATCTGAAGGTGGCGGGGAATGAGCAGTTCTTC.

The chain recombines TRBV11-2 with TRBJ1-2; no clear D. Germline values: CDR1 SGHAT, CDR2 FQNNGV. The CDR3 consists of 14 residues. V dropped 6 bases and J dropped 2 bases, with 13 bases sitting between them. CDR3 in amino acids: CASRTAAGNYGYTF. The CDR3, as DNA: TGTGCCAGCAGGACGGCGGCGGGCAACTATGGCTACACCTTC. Drawing the rest from reference TRBV11-2 and TRBJ1-2, the complete variable domain is EAGVAQSPRYKIIEKRQSVAFWCNPISGHATLYWYQQILGQGPKLLIQFQNNGVVDDSQLPKDRFSAERLKGVDSTLKIQPAKLEDSAVYLCASRTAAGNYGYTFGSGTRLTVV.

This clonotype was counted only a few times. The chain uses TRBV19 and TRBJ2-3, with 8 bases that match TRBD2. This CDR3 spans 18 amino acids. V lost 6 bases to trimming and J lost 0 bases; unmatched junction nucleotides: 14. The V gene's germline CDR1 is LNHDA and CDR2 SQIVND (reference sequence). The CDR3 nucleotides are TGTGCCAGTAGCAAACTAGCGGAAATTCCTTTTAGCACAGATACGCAGTATTTT. Translating gives CASSKLAEIPFSTDTQYF. The full variable domain, completed using reference TRBV19 and TRBJ2-3, is DGGITQSPKYLFRKEGQNVTLSCEQNLNHDAMYWYRQDPGQGLRLIYYSQIVNDFQKGDIAEGYSVSREKKESFPLTVTSAQKNPTAFYLCASSKLAEIPFSTDTQYFGPGTRLTVL.

The V and J genes are TRBV7-9 and TRBJ2-7; TRBD1 might be the D (6 bases). Germline V gene lookup returns CDR1 SEHNR and CDR2 FQNEAQ (reference sequence). This CDR3 is 16 amino acids long. V lost 4 bases, J lost 3 bases, and 19 bases lay in between. CDR3 residues: CASSSIPPVGGYEQYF. DNA for the CDR3: TGTGCCAGCAGCTCAATCCCTCCTGTAGGGGGCTACGAGCAGTACTTC.

The chain joins TRBV6-5 to TRBJ1-1; D gene ambiguous. V was trimmed by 1 base and J by 1 base, leaving 7 bases between them. This CDR3 contains 14 residues. Germline V CDR1 and CDR2: MNHEY, SVGAGI. CDR3 residues: CASSYLPANTEAFF. In nucleotides, the CDR3 is TGTGCCAGCAGTTACTTGCCGGCGAACACTGAAGCTTTCTTT.

As to this clonotype: With a much larger clone just one base away, this may be a read error. The J gene is TRBJ2-7, the V gene TRBV2; TRBD2 aligns across 7 bases. The CDR3 has 16 amino acids. V lost 4 bases to trimming and J lost 7 bases; unmatched junction nucleotides: 16. Per germline, CDR1 SNHLY and CDR2 FYNNEI. CDR3 protein: CASSALAPSSYNEQYF. CDR3 bases: TGTGCCAGCAGTGCACTAGCGCCGAGCTCCTACAATGAGCAGTACTTC.

This clonotype has only a few counts. The rearrangement uses TRBV11-2 and TRBJ2-1; D is tentatively TRBD1 or TRBD2 (5 bases each). This CDR3 region has 15 residues. Trimming stripped 5 bases from V and 9 bases from J, with 20 bases between. The V gene's germline CDR1 is SGHAT and CDR2 FQNNGV. The CDR3 region has the DNA TGTGCCAGCAGCAATCCCCGGGACGGATGGGGTGAGCAGTTCTTC. It is translated as CASSNPRDGWGEQFF.

The chain uses TRBV14 and TRBJ2-5; tentatively, D is TRBD2 (6 bases). Per germline, CDR1 SGHDN and CDR2 FVKESK. The V end lost 4 bases, the J end lost 5 bases, and 17 bases lay between the germline ends. The CDR3 is made up of 15 amino acids. CDR3 bases: TGTGCCAGCAGCCTGCGACCGGGAGCAAGTGAGACCCAGTACTTC. It yields the protein CASSLRPGASETQYF.

In its sample, this clonotype was seen a few times. V gene TRBV13 combines with J gene TRBJ2-1; 9 nucleotides match TRBD2. Per germline, CDR1 PRHDT and CDR2 FYEKMQ (reference sequence). Unmatched junction bases numbered 7, after V lost 0 bases and J lost 7 bases. The CDR3 has 16 amino acids. CDR3 protein: CASSLGLAGFVNEQFF. The CDR3 region has the DNA TGTGCCAGCAGCTTAGGGCTAGCGGGATTTGTTAATGAGCAGTTCTTC. Complete variable domain (other parts from reference TRBV13 and TRBJ2-1): AAGVIQSPRHLIKEKRETATLKCYPIPRHDTVYWYQQGPGQDPQFLISFYEKMQSDKGSIPDRFSAQQFSDYHSELNMSSLELGDSALYFCASSLGLAGFVNEQFFGPGTRLTVL.

At least ten counts were recorded for this clonotype. CDR3 amino acids: CASSLSGTGPHTGELFF. For the CDR3, the DNA is TGTGCCAGCAGTTTATCCGGGACAGGGCCCCACACCGGGGAGCTGTTTTTT. This chain connects TRBV28 to TRBJ2-2; 9 bases line up with TRBD1. The trim removed 1 base at V and 3 bases at J, leaving 6 bases unmatched. The CDR3 sequence is 17 residues long. Per germline, CDR1 MDHEN and CDR2 SYDVKM. The variable domain in full, with the rest retrieved from reference TRBV28 and TRBJ2-2, is DVKVTQSSRYLVKRTGEKVFLECVQDMDHENMFWYRQDPGLGLRLIYFSYDVKMKEKGDIPEGYSVSREKKERFSLILESASTNQTSMYLCASSLSGTGPHTGELFFGEGSRLTVL.

With respect to this clonotype: A much more abundant neighbour one base away suggests this may be a read error. The CDR3 region has the DNA TGTGCCAGCAGCCGAGAAGGGGGGGCTAAGGAGCAGTACTTC. It specifies CASSREGGAKEQYF. The chain is built from TRBV3-1 and TRBJ2-5; D perhaps matches TRBD2 (7 bases). V shed 4 bases and J shed 11 bases, with 20 bases lying between them. Germline CDR1 is LGHDT and CDR2 is YNNKEL (reference sequence). There are 14 residues in the CDR3.

In its sample, this clonotype was seen a few times. The genes are TRBV5-1 and TRBJ1-5, with D tentatively TRBD1 (5 bases). Germline values: CDR1 SGHRS, CDR2 YFSETQ. This CDR3 is built from 18 residues. V lost 7 bases to trimming and J lost 4 bases, with 27 bases between them. The CDR3 nucleotides read TGCGCCAGCTCAAGCCGCAGGCCCGACAGAGGGCTTAATCAGCCCCAGCATTTT. The encoded protein is CASSSRRPDRGLNQPQHF.

This clonotype was picked up many times. V and J are TRBV7-3 and TRBJ2-7; TRBD2 matches 8 bases. There are 12 residues in the CDR3. Germline CDR1 is SGHTA and CDR2 is FQGTGA. Trimming at V came to 3 bases and at J to 12 bases, leaving 7 bases not matched to a gene. The CDR3 spells CASSFVAGLRYF. CDR3 DNA sequence: TGTGCCAGCAGCTTTGTAGCGGGACTGAGGTACTTC.

The table lists this clonotype with many counts. The V gene is TRBV7-9, the J gene TRBJ2-1; the D is unclear. The CDR3 sequence is 16 residues long. Trimming stripped 1 base from V and 7 bases from J, with 17 bases between. The V gene's germline CDR1 is SEHNR and CDR2 FQNEAQ (reference sequence). The CDR3 here is CASSLVSGGAMNEQFF. The CDR3 coding sequence is TGTGCCAGCAGCTTAGTATCGGGCGGAGCCATGAATGAGCAGTTCTTC. Together with reference TRBV7-9 and TRBJ2-1, the CDR3 gives the full variable domain: DTGVSQNPRHKITKRGQNVTFRCDPISEHNRLYWYRQTLGQGPEFLTYFQNEAQLEKSRLLSDRFSAERPKGSFSTLEIQRTEQGDSAMYLCASSLVSGGAMNEQFFGPGTRLTVL.